These 32 T cell receptor beta chains share one sample of origin, sequenced in a study of neurological immune-mediated disorders. TCRdb re-called the 5' RACE reads through MiXCR, storing one row per CDR3 protein. The sample yields over 25,000 distinct CDR3 sequences, 9% to 14% seen once. The sequencing sample was made of PBMCs. The receptors originated from a woman aged 60-75 years in good health.

This clonotype was found a few times. This rearrangement joins TRBV20-1 to TRBJ1-5, with D perhaps TRBD1 (6 bases). V was trimmed by 6 bases and J by 3 bases, leaving 18 bases between them. CDR3 length: 15 residues. Per the germline V gene, CDR1 is DFQATT and CDR2 is SNEGSKA (reference sequence). The CDR3 here is CSASLQGPDNQPQHF. The DNA for the CDR3 is TGCAGTGCGTCCCTTCAGGGGCCAGACAATCAGCCCCAGCATTTT.

The J gene is TRBJ1-5, the V gene TRBV7-2; possible D gene TRBD1, 6 bases. Germline CDR1 SGHTA, CDR2 FQGNSA. Trimming stripped 4 bases from V and 4 bases from J, with 8 bases between. The CDR3 sequence is 13 residues long. In DNA form, the CDR3 reads TGTGCCAGCAGCTCAGGACAGAATCAGCCCCAGCATTTT. This sequence encodes CASSSGQNQPQHF.

Many counts were recorded for this clonotype. V is TRBV5-5 and J is TRBJ1-1, with D perhaps matching TRBD1 (5 bases). CDR1 is SGHKS, CDR2 YYEKEE, per germline (reference sequence). The CDR3 has 14 residues. V was shortened by 5 bases and J by 5 bases, with 16 bases between the two germline ends. The CDR3 reads CASRWKQVGTEAFF. The CDR3 region has the DNA TGTGCCAGCAGGTGGAAACAGGTGGGAACTGAAGCTTTCTTT.

This clonotype was detected ten times or more. The V and J genes are TRBV5-1 and TRBJ2-7, with TRBD1 as a possible D gene (5 bases). Germline loops: CDR1 SGHRS, CDR2 YFSETQ. The CDR3 has 15 amino acids. V was trimmed by 1 base and J by 3 bases, leaving 14 bases between them. The CDR3 region has the DNA TGCGCCAGCAGCTTGTCAGGGAAGGATAGCTACGAGCAGTACTTC. As protein: CASSLSGKDSYEQYF.

In this sample, this clonotype turned up many times. The CDR3 here is CASSLDSGGNQPQHF. CDR3 DNA sequence: TGCGCCAGCAGCTTGGATTCCGGGGGCAATCAGCCCCAGCATTTT. This sequence joins TRBV5-1 and TRBJ1-5; no firm D call. This CDR3 has 15 amino acids. The V gene's germline CDR1 is SGHRS and CDR2 YFSETQ. The V gene lost 0 bases and the J gene lost 2 bases, with 9 bases spanning the gap.

This clonotype was recorded at least ten times. This chain joins TRBV7-2 and TRBJ1-4; TRBD1 agrees at 8 bases. The germline CDR1 and CDR2 sequences are SGHTA and FQGNSA. The CDR3 length is 15 residues. The J segment lost 5 bases and the V segment lost 8 bases, leaving 10 bases of the junction unmatched. The CDR3 DNA is TGTGCCAGCGGCCCCCCCGGACAGGGAAATGAAAAACTGTTTTTT. Amino acid sequence: CASGPPGQGNEKLFF.

The rearrangement uses TRBV20-1 and TRBJ2-3; 7 nucleotides align to TRBD1. With 7 bases clipped from V and 1 base from J, the junction kept 2 bases outside the gene matches. This CDR3 spans 12 amino acids. In germline, CDR1 is DFQATT, CDR2 SNEGSKA (reference sequence). As DNA, the CDR3 is TGCAGTGTCCAGGGGGGCACAGATACGCAGTATTTT. As protein: CSVQGGTDTQYF.

This clonotype was recorded at least ten times. This chain connects TRBV20-1 to TRBJ1-5; tentatively, D is TRBD1 (5 bases). The CDR3 extends over 13 amino acids. Germline CDR1 reads DFQATT; CDR2 reads SNEGSKA (reference sequence). V shed 3 bases and J shed 5 bases, with 11 bases lying between them. Here the CDR3 DNA reads TGCAGTGCTAGCCTCGGGGCAGATCAGCCCCAGCATTTT. Translation: CSASLGADQPQHF.

The sample holds many counts of this clonotype. This chain connects TRBV5-1 to TRBJ2-6; D is perhaps TRBD2 (5 bases). Between the trimmed V and J ends, which lost 0 bases and 0 bases, there was a span of 10 bases. The CDR3 sequence is 17 residues long. Germline CDR1 SGHRS, CDR2 YFSETQ. CDR3 loop: CASSLGWGDSGANVLTF. The CDR3 bases are TGCGCCAGCAGCTTGGGCTGGGGAGACTCTGGGGCCAACGTCCTGACTTTC.

This clonotype was observed many times. The chain joins TRBV10-3 to TRBJ1-2; D gene ambiguous. V lost 2 bases, J lost 5 bases, and 9 bases lay in between. CDR1 ENHRY and CDR2 SYGVKD come from the germline V gene. This CDR3 comprises 13 residues. The CDR3 spells CAISEPGFYGYTF. The DNA of the CDR3 is TGTGCCATCAGTGAGCCTGGCTTTTATGGCTACACCTTC.

This clonotype was detected once. This chain links TRBV7-7 with TRBJ2-5; a possible D gene is TRBD1 (6 bases). V was clipped by 2 bases and J by 5 bases, with 18 bases between them. The CDR3 contains 16 residues. Germline V gene data show CDR1 as SSHAT and CDR2 as FNYEAQ (reference sequence). The CDR3 reads CASSLWPLGAGETQYF. The CDR3 DNA follows: TGTGCCAGCAGCTTATGGCCGCTGGGGGCAGGCGAGACCCAGTACTTC.

This clonotype was observed at least ten times. This chain connects TRBV4-2 to TRBJ2-1, with D maybe TRBD2 (6 bases). The ends were cut back, 1 base at V and 4 bases at J, with 11 bases in the middle. CDR3 length: 15 residues. The V gene's germline CDR1 is LGHNA and CDR2 YNFKEQ. Here the CDR3 reads CASSQGNAGYNEQFF. DNA of the CDR3: TGTGCCAGCAGCCAAGGAAACGCGGGGTACAATGAGCAGTTCTTC.

Ten or more counts support this clonotype. J is TRBJ2-1 and V is TRBV7-2; no reliable D call. V gave up 1 base and J gave up 9 bases, with 16 bases separating them. The length of the CDR3 is 15 residues. Germline-derived CDR1 and CDR2 are SGHTA and FQGNSA. The CDR3 is CASSLGLRAPTEQFF. The CDR3 region has the DNA TGTGCCAGCAGCTTAGGACTTCGAGCCCCTACTGAGCAGTTCTTC.

This clonotype occurred many times. The rearrangement uses TRBV15 and TRBJ1-4; possible D gene TRBD1, 5 bases. The CDR3 length is 14 residues. The germline CDR1 and CDR2 sequences are LNHNV and YYDKDF (reference sequence). The ends were cut back, 5 bases at V and 7 bases at J, with 14 bases in the middle. The CDR3 protein is CATSPFDSREKLFF. CDR3 nucleotide sequence: TGTGCCACCAGCCCCTTCGACAGTCGTGAAAAACTGTTTTTT.

In its sample, this clonotype was seen a few times. The chain has TRBV27 and TRBJ2-4; D is undetermined. The V and J ends lost 2 bases and 0 bases respectively, with 8 bases between them. The germline gives CDR1 MNHEY, CDR2 SMNVEV (reference sequence). This CDR3 spans 15 amino acids. CDR3: CASSLGGLAKNIQYF. As DNA, the CDR3 is TGTGCCAGCAGTTTAGGTGGGCTAGCCAAAAACATTCAGTACTTC.

This clonotype was seen repeatedly, ten times or more. The J gene is TRBJ1-2, the V gene TRBV5-5, with TRBD1 identical over 8 bases. The length of the CDR3 is 15 residues. With 4 bases clipped from V and 4 bases from J, the junction kept 9 bases outside the gene matches. Looked up from germline, CDR1 is SGHKS and CDR2 is YYEKEE (reference sequence). CDR3 amino acids: CASSGRTGWAYGYTF. CDR3 bases: TGTGCCAGCAGCGGTCGGACAGGGTGGGCCTATGGCTACACCTTC.

This clonotype appeared many times. The rearrangement uses TRBV2 and TRBJ1-2; no firm D call. Germline-derived CDR1 and CDR2 are SNHLY and FYNNEI. V lost 5 bases, J lost 8 bases, and 15 bases lay in between. The CDR3 has 13 amino acids. As DNA, the CDR3 is TGTGCCAGCAGTTCGGACTGGGAGGGCGGCTACACCTTC. Protein sequence: CASSSDWEGGYTF.

This clonotype was observed many times. The J gene is TRBJ1-1, the V gene TRBV7-2; D perhaps matches TRBD1 (6 bases). Germline V lookup: CDR1 SGHTA, CDR2 FQGNSA. The CDR3 runs 15 residues. Trimming pared 3 bases from V and 3 bases from J, leaving 14 bases between. The CDR3 spells CASSFTGSDDTEAFF. DNA for the CDR3: TGTGCCAGCAGCTTTACAGGGTCCGACGACACTGAAGCTTTCTTT. Looking up the rest from reference TRBV7-2 and TRBJ1-1 gives the full variable domain: GAGVSQSPSNKVTEKGKDVELRCDPISGHTALYWYRQSLGQGLEFLIYFQGNSAPDKSGLPSDRFSAERTGGSVSTLTIQRTQQEDSAVYLCASSFTGSDDTEAFFGQGTRLTVV.

This clonotype was found many times. Here the CDR3 DNA reads TGTGCCAGCAGCCATCTGCAGGGGCTGAACACTGAAGCTTTCTTT. This codes for CASSHLQGLNTEAFF. The chain links TRBV12-3 or TRBV12-4 to TRBJ1-1; D is perhaps TRBD1 (6 bases). The CDR3 is made up of 15 amino acids. The V and J ends lost 6 bases and 0 bases respectively, with 14 bases between them.

This clonotype showed up many times. This rearrangement joins TRBV7-9 to TRBJ2-7, with D possibly TRBD1 on 5 matching bases. Trimming pared 5 bases from V and 2 bases from J, leaving 16 bases between. The germline gives CDR1 SEHNR, CDR2 FQNEAQ (reference sequence). The CDR3 sequence is 15 residues long. CDR3 sequence (DNA): TGTGCCAGCAGCACCCCCACCAAGACAGCCTACGAGCAGTACTTC. Protein product: CASSTPTKTAYEQYF.

This clonotype occurred many times. V gene TRBV6-2 or TRBV6-3 combines with J gene TRBJ1-1, with a possible D match to TRBD1 (6 bases). This CDR3 is 12 amino acids long. The germline V and J ends were trimmed by 5 bases and 8 bases, with 12 bases remaining between them. CDR1 is MNHEY and CDR2 is SVGEGT in the germline V gene. CDR3 nucleotides: TGTGCCAGCAGTCCAGGGGCAGGCGAAGCTTTCTTT. This gives the protein CASSPGAGEAFF.

Details on this clonotype: At one boundary the junction diverges from the germline segment, which might be a read error. The chain couples TRBV4-3 to TRBJ2-7, with 9 positions matching TRBD1. Germline V gene sequence: CDR1 LGHNA, CDR2 YSLEER. The CDR3 consists of 14 residues. CDR3 sequence: CASSQDGQGYEQCF. The DNA of the CDR3 is TGCGCCAGCAGCCAGGATGGACAGGGGTACGAGCAGTGCTTC.

This clonotype was seen many times. The V call is TRBV4-2, the J call TRBJ2-2, with D possibly matching TRBD2 (5 bases). Trimming took 0 bases from V and 6 from J, leaving 11 bases between them. CDR1 and CDR2 (germline): LGHNA, YNFKEQ. The CDR3 sequence is 15 residues long. This CDR3 is CASSQDWTAAGELFF. CDR3 nucleotide sequence: TGTGCCAGCAGCCAAGATTGGACTGCCGCCGGGGAGCTGTTTTTT.

Turning to this clonotype: The conserved closing phenylalanine or tryptophan is absent in this CDR3, likely reflecting a read error. The gene calls are TRBV5-1 and TRBJ2-4; D is unresolved. The length of the CDR3 is 13 residues. Germline V gives CDR1 SGHRS, CDR2 YFSETQ. This chain's CDR3 is CASSLGDKKIQYL. CDR3 coding DNA: TGCGCCAGCAGCTTGGGTGACAAAAAAATTCAGTACTTA.

This clonotype has ten or more counts. The chain combines TRBV6-6 with TRBJ2-5; 10 nucleotides agree with TRBD1. CDR3 size: 15 residues. After removal of 5 bases from V and 3 bases from J, the junction contained 6 bases not matched to a gene. Germline-derived CDR1 and CDR2 are MNHNY and SVGAGI (reference sequence). In DNA form, the CDR3 reads TGTGCCAGCAGTAGACCCGGGACAGGGGAAGAGACCCAGTACTTC. It translates to CASSRPGTGEETQYF.

With regard to this clonotype: At one of its ends the junction is not consistent with the germline gene, which may arise from a read error. This chain links TRBV12-3 or TRBV12-4 with TRBJ1-2; D may be TRBD1 (5 bases). This CDR3 is 16 amino acids long. Here the CDR3 DNA reads TGTGCCAGCAGAACAACTCGGGACGGCCTAAACTATTGCTACACCTTC. Amino acids: CASRTTRDGLNYCYTF.

This clonotype has at least ten counts. The genes are TRBV7-6 and TRBJ2-3, with a tentative D call TRBD2 (7 bases). Germline V gives CDR1 SGHVS, CDR2 FNYEAQ. Trimming took 2 bases from V and 6 from J, leaving 18 bases between them. The length of the CDR3 is 16 residues. The CDR3 loop is CASSLWGGSRWDTQYF. The CDR3 bases are TGTGCCAGCAGCTTATGGGGGGGCTCCAGGTGGGATACGCAGTATTTT.

Many counts were recorded for this clonotype. The rearrangement uses TRBV27 and TRBJ1-1, with D unclear. V lost 4 bases, J lost 0 bases, and 9 bases lay in between. The CDR3 loop spans 14 amino acids. Germline V gene lookup returns CDR1 MNHEY and CDR2 SMNVEV (reference sequence). The CDR3 DNA sequence: TGTGCCAGCAGTTATGGAGCACTGAACACTGAAGCTTTCTTT. As protein: CASSYGALNTEAFF.

This clonotype occurred many times. The chain combines TRBV20-1 with TRBJ1-1, with D possibly TRBD1 on 5 matching bases. This CDR3 comprises 16 residues. Trimming left V 0 bases short and J 1 base short, with 15 bases between. Looked up from germline, CDR1 is DFQATT and CDR2 is SNEGSKA (reference sequence). The CDR3 coding sequence is TGCAGTGCTAGAGATCTGAATAGGGGTGGGAACACTGAAGCTTTCTTT. This encodes CSARDLNRGGNTEAFF.

Many counts were recorded for this clonotype. V gene TRBV12-3 or TRBV12-4 combines with J gene TRBJ1-3; D is possibly TRBD1 (6 bases). V was cut by 8 bases and J by 0 bases, with 11 bases left in between. The CDR3 length is 14 residues. CDR3 loop: CASVGGPSGNTIYF. The CDR3 DNA reads TGTGCCAGCGTGGGGGGCCCCTCTGGAAACACCATATATTTT.

This clonotype was counted ten times or more. The chain recombines TRBV18 with TRBJ2-2; D may correspond to TRBD1 or TRBD2 (5 bases each). Trimming left V 6 bases short and J 6 bases short, with 14 bases between. The CDR3 contains 14 residues. Germline assignment: CDR1 KGHSH and CDR2 LQKENI. In DNA, the CDR3 is TGTGCCAGCTCTCGGGACCGAGGGGCCGGGGAGCTGTTTTTT. Its protein is CASSRDRGAGELFF.

This clonotype was seen many times. The rearrangement uses TRBV7-2 and TRBJ2-3; no clear D gene. CDR3 length: 14 residues. Trimming removed 2 bases at V and 0 bases at J, with 6 bases between. Germline assignment: CDR1 SGHTA and CDR2 FQGNSA. The CDR3 loop is CASSLSASTDTQYF. CDR3 nucleotides: TGTGCCAGCAGCTTATCAGCCAGCACAGATACGCAGTATTTT.